These T cell receptor beta chains were read from a single sample in a study of blood T cell repertoires in COVID-19. Assay used: immunoSEQ multiplex PCR; TCRdb lists only in-frame clones, some missing. The data contain 90,000 or so clones, roughly 85% of them singletons. What was sequenced was peripheral blood. These receptors were collected from a man between 60 and 70 years old with acute or convalescent COVID-19. Both conserved end residues are part of each CDR3. The D gene is left open where the match is weak. The listing skips clone size in some rows; elsewhere it reads once, few, many or a size class.

j_gene: TRBJ2-1; abundance: .; d_gene: .; v_gene: TRBV6-5; CDR3nt: TGTGCCAGCAGCCGTGACAGGTTTTGGCTCAATGAGCAGTTCTTC; CDR3aa: CASSRDRFWLNEQFF
j_gene: TRBJ2-7; abundance: .; d_gene: TRBD1; v_gene: TRBV5-1; CDR3nt: TGCGCCAGCAGCTTGAGGGACAGGACCTACGAGCAGTACTTC; CDR3aa: CASSLRDRTYEQYF
j_gene: TRBJ2-2; abundance: .; d_gene: TRBD2; v_gene: TRBV24-1; CDR3nt: TGTGCCACCAGTGATCCCAAGACTAGCGCGAACGGGGAGCTGTTTTTT; CDR3aa: CATSDPKTSANGELFF
j_gene: TRBJ2-3; abundance: .; d_gene: TRBD2; v_gene: TRBV19; CDR3nt: TGTGCCAGTACCAGCGGGGGAGGCACAGATACGCAGTATTTT; CDR3aa: CASTSGGGTDTQYF
j_gene: TRBJ2-3; abundance: .; d_gene: .; v_gene: TRBV5-1; CDR3nt: TGCGCCAGCCGGTGGGGGACTAGCACAGATACGCAGTATTTT; CDR3aa: CASRWGTSTDTQYF
j_gene: TRBJ2-1; abundance: .; d_gene: .; v_gene: TRBV27; CDR3nt: TGTGCCAGCAGTGACACAGGGTTTTACAATGAGCAGTTCTTC; CDR3aa: CASSDTGFYNEQFF
j_gene: TRBJ2-7; abundance: .; d_gene: .; v_gene: TRBV29-1; CDR3nt: TGCAGCGTACCCAGGGGTGACTACGAGCAGTACTTC; CDR3aa: CSVPRGDYEQYF
j_gene: TRBJ2-2; abundance: .; d_gene: .; v_gene: TRBV27; CDR3nt: TGTGCCAGCAGTTTACTGGGGGGGCCCGGGGAGCTGTTTTTT; CDR3aa: CASSLLGGPGELFF
j_gene: TRBJ1-4; abundance: .; d_gene: .; v_gene: TRBV6-6; CDR3nt: TGTGCCAGCAGTGGTGGGCCCCGACAGACTAATGAAAAACTGTTTTTT; CDR3aa: CASSGGPRQTNEKLFF
j_gene: TRBJ2-3; abundance: .; d_gene: TRBD2; v_gene: TRBV27; CDR3nt: TGTGCCAGCAGTTTAAAGCGGGAGGGCACAGATACGCAGTATTTT; CDR3aa: CASSLKREGTDTQYF
j_gene: TRBJ2-3; abundance: once; d_gene: .; v_gene: TRBV7-9; CDR3nt: TGTGCCAGCAGCACAGGGCTCGTTACGCAGTATTTT; CDR3aa: CASSTGLVTQYF
j_gene: TRBJ2-7; abundance: .; d_gene: .; v_gene: TRBV6-5; CDR3nt: TGTGCCAGCAAGGTGGGGCAGATGAGCACCTACGAGCAGTACTTC; CDR3aa: CASKVGQMSTYEQYF
j_gene: TRBJ2-1; abundance: .; d_gene: TRBD2; v_gene: TRBV7-9; CDR3nt: TGTGCCAGCAGCCGCTTAGCGGGAGCTGAGCAGTTCTTC; CDR3aa: CASSRLAGAEQFF
j_gene: TRBJ1-1; abundance: once; d_gene: .; v_gene: TRBV5-1; CDR3nt: TGCGCCAGCAGCTTAGGTCTTCGAGGGAACACTGAAGCTTTCTTT; CDR3aa: CASSLGLRGNTEAFF
j_gene: TRBJ1-1; abundance: .; d_gene: .; v_gene: TRBV19; CDR3nt: TGTGCCAGTAGTAGGCATCTGAACACTGAAGCTTTCTTT; CDR3aa: CASSRHLNTEAFF
j_gene: TRBJ2-5; abundance: .; d_gene: TRBD1; v_gene: TRBV6-5; CDR3nt: TGTGCCAGCAGCCGACGGACAGGGTGGGAGACCCAGTACTTC; CDR3aa: CASSRRTGWETQYF
j_gene: TRBJ2-6; abundance: .; d_gene: .; v_gene: TRBV14; CDR3nt: TGTGCCAGCAGTAGGGGGGGCAGGCTTTCTGGGGCCAACGTCCTGACTTTC; CDR3aa: CASSRGGRLSGANVLTF
j_gene: TRBJ1-1; abundance: .; d_gene: .; v_gene: TRBV6-5; CDR3nt: TGTGCCAGCAGTTACTCGAGGCGTAAACGGAACACTGAAGCTTTCTTT; CDR3aa: CASSYSRRKRNTEAFF
j_gene: TRBJ2-3; abundance: .; d_gene: .; v_gene: TRBV6-2/TRBV6-3; CDR3nt: TGTGCCAGCAGTATCAGAACAGATACGCAGTATTTT; CDR3aa: CASSIRTDTQYF
j_gene: TRBJ1-6; abundance: .; d_gene: .; v_gene: TRBV5-5; CDR3nt: TGTGCCAGCAGCCCCGAAGGGCAGGGCCTCTCCTATAATTCACCCCTCCACTTT; CDR3aa: CASSPEGQGLSYNSPLHF
j_gene: TRBJ2-5; abundance: .; d_gene: .; v_gene: TRBV6-5; CDR3nt: TGTGCCAGCCTGGGGCTTGAGACCCAGTACTTC; CDR3aa: CASLGLETQYF
j_gene: TRBJ1-4; abundance: .; d_gene: .; v_gene: TRBV9; CDR3nt: TGTGCCAGCAGCGTGGGCAGCGGAAGTGAAAAACTGTTTTTT; CDR3aa: CASSVGSGSEKLFF
j_gene: TRBJ2-7; abundance: .; d_gene: TRBD2; v_gene: TRBV6-5; CDR3nt: TGTGCCAGCAGTTACGGGGCGGGAGTTGGCGAGCAGTACTTC; CDR3aa: CASSYGAGVGEQYF
j_gene: TRBJ2-3; abundance: .; d_gene: TRBD1; v_gene: TRBV6-2/TRBV6-3; CDR3nt: TGTGCCAGCAGCCCTTACGTGACAGGGGAGTATTCAGATACGCAGTATTTT; CDR3aa: CASSPYVTGEYSDTQYF
j_gene: TRBJ2-3; abundance: .; d_gene: TRBD2; v_gene: TRBV5-1; CDR3nt: TGCGCCAGCAGTCAACAACGCGGGGGATATACGCAGTATTTT; CDR3aa: CASSQQRGGYTQYF
j_gene: TRBJ1-4; abundance: .; d_gene: .; v_gene: TRBV7-9; CDR3nt: TGTGCCAGCAGAGCCTACGGTGCAACTAATGAAAAACTGTTTTTT; CDR3aa: CASRAYGATNEKLFF
j_gene: TRBJ2-7; abundance: .; d_gene: TRBD2; v_gene: TRBV4-1; CDR3nt: TGCGCCAGCAGCCTCACTAGCGGGAGCTACGAGCAGTACTTC; CDR3aa: CASSLTSGSYEQYF
j_gene: TRBJ1-2; abundance: .; d_gene: .; v_gene: TRBV7-8; CDR3nt: TGTGCCAGCAGCGATAGGTGGGGGGGAAGATATGGCTACACCTTC; CDR3aa: CASSDRWGGRYGYTF
j_gene: TRBJ1-6; abundance: .; d_gene: .; v_gene: TRBV7-2; CDR3nt: TGTGCCAGCAGCCAAGCACGCGGAGGATCACCCCTCCACTTT; CDR3aa: CASSQARGGSPLHF
j_gene: TRBJ2-1; abundance: .; d_gene: TRBD2; v_gene: TRBV3-1/TRBV3-2; CDR3nt: TGTGCCAGCAGCCAAGAATCGTGGGGGGGTCACAATGAGCAGTTCTTC; CDR3aa: CASSQESWGGHNEQFF
j_gene: TRBJ1-1; abundance: .; d_gene: .; v_gene: TRBV10-3; CDR3nt: TGTGCCATCAGTGGGGGGCGGAGCACTGAAGCTTTCTTT; CDR3aa: CAISGGRSTEAFF
j_gene: TRBJ1-2; abundance: .; d_gene: .; v_gene: TRBV10-3; CDR3nt: TGTGCCATCAGTGAGAACACTTTGAGGGGCTACACCTTC; CDR3aa: CAISENTLRGYTF
j_gene: TRBJ2-7; abundance: .; d_gene: .; v_gene: TRBV19; CDR3nt: TGTGCCAGTAGTAACATCTACGAGCAGTACTTC; CDR3aa: CASSNIYEQYF
j_gene: TRBJ2-6; abundance: .; d_gene: .; v_gene: TRBV19; CDR3nt: TGTGCCAGTAGTATTAGCTTCGGGGGTGCTGGGGCCAACGTCCTGACTTTC; CDR3aa: CASSISFGGAGANVLTF
j_gene: TRBJ2-3; abundance: few; d_gene: TRBD2; v_gene: TRBV29-1; CDR3nt: TGCAGCGTGGGAGGGCTCGCAGATACGCAGTATTTT; CDR3aa: CSVGGLADTQYF
j_gene: TRBJ2-5; abundance: .; d_gene: .; v_gene: TRBV1; CDR3nt: TGCACCAGCAGCCAAGCGTTCGGACTAGCGGTCCAGACCCAGTACTTC; CDR3aa: CTSSQAFGLAVQTQYF
j_gene: TRBJ2-7; abundance: .; d_gene: .; v_gene: TRBV7-2; CDR3nt: TGTGCCAGCAGCTTAGTATCTAGACTTTACGAGCAGTACTTC; CDR3aa: CASSLVSRLYEQYF